Listed here are 15 T cell receptor beta chains from one sample, sequenced in a study of T cell responses to AZD1222 COVID-19 vaccine. The protocol was immunoSEQ multiplex PCR, while the TCRdb copy is restricted to in-frame clones and leaves out a portion. In the table there are about 97,000 clones, around 89% of which are singletons. Sequencing was performed on peripheral blood, taken on day 0 of AZD1222 vaccination. These receptor sequences come from an adult in good health.

V gene TRBV20-1 combines with J gene TRBJ1-1; D is unclear. The CDR3 extends over 11 amino acids. Germline-derived CDR1 and CDR2 are DFQATT and SNEGSKA (reference sequence). With 6 bases removed from V and 4 bases from J, the gap between germline ends came to 9 bases. CDR3 protein: CSAPLRTEAFF. The CDR3 nucleotides are TGCAGTGCCCCCCTCCGCACTGAAGCTTTCTTT.

This chain links TRBV7-9 with TRBJ1-2, with 7 positions matching TRBD1. The CDR3 is 16 amino acids. Germline V gene lookup returns CDR1 SEHNR and CDR2 FQNEAQ (reference sequence). V shed 0 bases, J shed 2 bases, and the junction held 6 bases outside the gene matches. The CDR3 spells CASSLALGQQNYGYTF. In DNA form, the CDR3 reads TGTGCCAGCAGCTTAGCGCTGGGACAGCAGAACTATGGCTACACCTTC.

CDR3 amino acids: CASSLASYNSPLHF. CDR3 DNA: TGCGCCAGCAGCTTGGCCTCCTATAATTCACCCCTCCACTTT. The chain has TRBV5-1 and TRBJ1-6; D remains ambiguous. V was shortened by 0 bases and J by 0 bases, with 1 base between the two germline ends. This CDR3 contains 14 residues. Germline loops: CDR1 SGHRS, CDR2 YFSETQ.

The CDR3: CASSVGRGLYEQYF. CDR3 bases: TGTGCCAGCAGCGTAGGCAGGGGGCTCTACGAGCAGTACTTC. The chain carries TRBV7-2 and TRBJ2-7; 8 bases align to TRBD1. The CDR3 has 14 residues. Germline CDR1 and CDR2: SGHTA and FQGNSA. V trimming: 5 bases; J trimming: 3 bases; junction bases outside the gene matches: 6. Drawing the rest from reference TRBV7-2 and TRBJ2-7, the complete variable domain is GAGVSQSPSNKVTEKGKDVELRCDPISGHTALYWYRQSLGQGLEFLIYFQGNSAPDKSGLPSDRFSAERTGGSVSTLTIQRTQQEDSAVYLCASSVGRGLYEQYFGPGTRLTVT.

The chain uses TRBV16 and TRBJ1-2; maybe TRBD1 (6 bases). Deletions cut 5 bases from V and 6 bases from J, with 22 bases between. The CDR3 loop spans 16 amino acids. In germline, CDR1 is KGHSY, CDR2 FQNENV. The CDR3 here is CASSLDSHRMNHGYTF. The CDR3 bases are TGTGCCAGCAGCTTGGACAGTCATCGAATGAATCATGGCTACACCTTC.

The gene calls are TRBV15 and TRBJ1-2; the D is unclear. Trimming took off 0 bases at V and 4 bases at J, with 6 bases between the two ends. The CDR3 consists of 13 residues. Germline assignment: CDR1 LNHNV and CDR2 YYDKDF (reference sequence). CDR3 nucleotides: TGTGCCACCAGCAGAGATTTTTCCTATGGCTACACCTTC. Translating gives CATSRDFSYGYTF.

CDR3 residues: CASSPSTDMNTEAFF. The CDR3 nucleotides are TGTGCCAGTAGTCCATCGACAGACATGAACACTGAAGCTTTCTTT. The chain employs TRBV19 and TRBJ1-1, with a possible D match to TRBD1 (5 bases). Trimming pared 5 bases from V and 0 bases from J, leaving 13 bases between. Germline assignment: CDR1 LNHDA and CDR2 SQIVND (reference sequence). The CDR3 has 15 residues.

This clone has a single count. V usage is TRBV12-3 or TRBV12-4 and J usage is TRBJ2-5; 8 nucleotides agree with TRBD1. There are 13 residues in the CDR3. Trimming removed 5 bases from V and 7 bases from J; junction bases left unmatched: 6. CDR3 region: CASSPDRARTQYF. As DNA, the CDR3 is TGTGCCAGCAGTCCGGACAGGGCGCGGACCCAGTACTTC.

The chain employs TRBV2 and TRBJ1-4; D call uncertain. This CDR3 contains 14 residues. Trimming took off 6 bases at V and 1 base at J, with 9 bases between the two ends. From germline, CDR1 is SNHLY and CDR2 FYNNEI. CDR3 residues: CASRDAQTNEKLFF. The CDR3 DNA reads TGTGCCAGCAGGGACGCACAAACTAATGAAAAACTGTTTTTT. Variable domain in full (rest from reference TRBV2 and TRBJ1-4): EPEVTQTPSHQVTQMGQEVILRCVPISNHLYFYWYRQILGQKVEFLVSFYNNEISEKSEIFDDQFSVERPDGSNFTLKIRSTKLEDSAMYFCASRDAQTNEKLFFGSGTQLSVL.

The rearrangement joins TRBV3-1 (or the pseudogene TRBV3-2) to TRBJ2-3; 8 bases map to TRBD2. The CDR3 loop spans 15 amino acids. Trimming cost V 4 bases and J 2 bases; bases outside gene matches: 5. Per the germline V gene, CDR1 is LGHDT and CDR2 is YNNKEL (reference sequence). The CDR3 loop reads CASSPGGEVTDTQYF. The DNA of the CDR3 is TGTGCCAGCAGCCCCGGGGGGGAGGTCACAGATACGCAGTATTTT.

J is TRBJ2-7 and V is TRBV7-9; weak D call: TRBD1 (5 bases). The CDR3 is 15 amino acids. V was cut by 5 bases and J by 3 bases, with 17 bases left in between. CDR1 is SEHNR and CDR2 is FQNEAQ in the germline V gene (reference sequence). CDR3 coding DNA: TGTGCCAGCAGCGTCACCTATCCGACAGTCTACGAGCAGTACTTC. The encoded protein is CASSVTYPTVYEQYF.

This chain links TRBV9 with TRBJ1-3; D possibly corresponds to TRBD1 (5 bases). V lost 0 bases, J lost 0 bases, and 7 bases lay in between. Germline values: CDR1 SGDLS, CDR2 YYNGEE. The CDR3 sequence is 15 residues long. As DNA, the CDR3 is TGTGCCAGCAGCGTAGCGCAGGGCTCTGGAAACACCATATATTTT. As protein: CASSVAQGSGNTIYF.

The rearrangement links TRBV27 to TRBJ2-2; no reliable D call. This CDR3 comprises 13 residues. CDR1 is MNHEY and CDR2 is SMNVEV in the germline V gene (reference sequence). Trimming removed 5 bases from V and 6 bases from J, with 10 bases in between. As DNA, the CDR3 is TGTGCCAGCAGTCCCCCCTATGCCGGGGAGCTGTTTTTT. Amino acids: CASSPPYAGELFF.

The genes are TRBV11-2 and TRBJ1-2; 7 bases are shared with TRBD1. The germline V gene has CDR1 SGHAT and CDR2 FQNNGV. J was trimmed by 4 bases and V by 3 bases; bases with no gene match: 2. This CDR3 spans 13 amino acids. Here the CDR3 reads CASSFEGAYGYTF. DNA for the CDR3: TGTGCCAGCAGCTTCGAGGGGGCCTATGGCTACACCTTC.

This chain links TRBV7-8 with TRBJ2-7; 8 positions match TRBD2. J was trimmed by 2 bases and V by 2 bases; bases with no gene match: 14. Per germline, CDR1 SGHVS and CDR2 FQNEAQ. The CDR3 is 18 residues long. DNA for the CDR3: TGTGCCAGCAGCTTATCCGGAGCGGGGGCCGCGGTTGCCTACGAGCAGTACTTC. Translated, it gives CASSLSGAGAAVAYEQYF.